The clone carrying this T cell receptor (beta chain) was recorded many times. Its antigen is not known. This entry belongs to a study of T cells in Graves' hyperthyroidism and ophthalmopathy. Germline lookup yields CDR1 SQVTM and CDR2 ANQGSEA. V dropped 4 bases and J dropped 2 bases, with 9 bases sitting between them. CDR3 length equals 12 residues. Study outcomes and limitations: A 13 V-J signature model discriminated ophthalmopathy versus stable hyperthyroidism.

RNA transcripts provided the source from which TCR beta CDR3 regions were amplified. The primer set for the first-round RT-PCR of the TCR CDR3 was HTBI. TCRdb called the multiplex PCR reads again in MiXCR, with one record for every CDR3 protein. This sample yields roughly 240,000 distinct CDR3 sequences, of which approximately 23% are seen a single time; approximately 35% belongs to the top ten. This clonotype originated in a woman between 35 and 50 years old with Graves' ophthalmopathy. The sequenced sample was blood. This chain uses TRBV29-1 with TRBJ2-7, with D perhaps TRBD1 (6 bases). The CDR3 region is CSVAGHPYEQYF. As DNA, the CDR3 is TGCAGCGTTGCGGGACACCCCTACGAGCAGTACTTC.